This T cell receptor beta chain appears in the sequencing data of a study of cytomegalovirus exposure and HLA in healthy donors. Study results and caveats: TCR beta V- and J-gene trimming, according to a later analysis, was linked to a missense DCLRE1C variant.

Turning to this clone: The antigen remains undetermined.

This CDR3 is built from 14 residues. Trimming removed 4 bases from V and 4 bases from J, with 13 bases in between. From germline, CDR1 is LNHDA and CDR2 SQIVND (reference sequence). Primers included in the PCR were 60 Vbeta and 13 Jbeta primers. Assay used: immunoSEQ multiplex PCR; TCRdb lists only in-frame clones, some missing. The sample contains about 180,000 clones, around 74% of which appear only once. The sequencing sample was made of PBMCs. The chain employs TRBV19 and TRBJ1-1; tentative D call: TRBD1 (5 bases). The TCR was taken from a male donor in good health and CMV-seronegative. The CDR3 DNA reads as TGTGCCAGTAGTACATGGGGGGGGAGCACTGAAGCTTTCTTT. Translated: CASSTWGGSTEAFF.